This TCR beta chain was observed in a study of control samples from healthy donors and cancer patients. The CDR3 length is 16 residues. CDR1 and CDR2 from the germline V gene are SGHRS and YFSETQ. The J segment lost 6 bases and the V segment lost 4 bases, leaving 11 bases of the junction unmatched. Some clones are missing from TCRdb's copy, which holds only in-frame ones; the method was immunoSEQ multiplex PCR. The sample includes around 93,000 clones, 80% to 90% seen only once; the top ten take approximately 14%. The chain employs TRBV5-1 and TRBJ2-2, with TRBD1 identical over 8 bases. The receptor's source is a man aged 30 to 45 in good health. The sample comprised blood. The CDR3 DNA is TGCGCCAGCAGCCGGAACAGTCAGGGGGCGGCCGGGGAGCTGTTTTTT. Translated, it gives CASSRNSQGAAGELFF.